The 23 T cell receptor beta chains below come from one sample, sequenced in a study of CD8 T cells in ankylosing spondylitis. Study-wide points: Apparently characteristic of ankylosing spondylitis blood was a TCR beta motif (eight highly homologous variants).

Using its own MiXCR run on the 5' RACE reads, TCRdb lists one record per CDR3 protein. The top ten hold approximately 1% of the sample, which has under 450,000 distinct CDR3 sequences, over 15% seen once. No antigen has been identified for these receptors. Sequencing was performed on blood, either unsorted or a sorted T cell fraction (not recorded which). The receptor set was obtained from a male donor with ankylosing spondylitis.

The CDR3 is CASSVSVTDTQYF. Written as DNA, the CDR3 is TGTGCCAGCAGCGTAAGCGTCACAGATACGCAGTATTTT. V is TRBV6-1 and J is TRBJ2-3, with D unclear. V was pared by 6 bases and J by 2 bases, with 9 bases between. The CDR3 is 13 residues long. Germline-derived CDR1 and CDR2 are MNHNS and SASEGT.

The chain is built from TRBV28 and TRBJ1-5; 7 bases are shared with TRBD1. CDR1 and CDR2 (germline): MDHEN, SYDVKM. The CDR3 runs 15 residues. The J segment lost 1 base and the V segment lost 3 bases, leaving 3 bases of the junction unmatched. The CDR3 bases are TGTGCCAGCAGTTTCGGAGGGGGCAGCAATCAGCCCCAGCATTTT. Translating gives CASSFGGGSNQPQHF.

The V call is TRBV20-1, the J call TRBJ2-1; D is unclear. Trimming removed 0 bases at V and 2 bases at J, with 23 bases between. The CDR3 is made up of 19 amino acids. The germline V gene has CDR1 DFQATT and CDR2 SNEGSKA (reference sequence). CDR3 sequence: CSARDVMDLLLQAYNEQFF. The CDR3 DNA reads as TGCAGTGCTAGAGATGTTATGGACCTTCTCTTACAAGCCTACAATGAGCAGTTCTTC.

This clonotype was found a few times. V usage is TRBV10-3 and J usage is TRBJ2-7; no clear D gene. This CDR3 is built from 14 residues. V shed 7 bases and J shed 2 bases, with 15 bases lying between them. Germline assignment: CDR1 ENHRY and CDR2 SYGVKD. The CDR3 is CAITPRVGTYEQYF. CDR3 DNA: TGTGCCATCACCCCTCGGGTCGGCACCTACGAGCAGTACTTC.

V is TRBV7-2 and J is TRBJ1-2, with 8 nucleotides matching TRBD1. V dropped 3 bases and J dropped 0; count of bases not matched to a gene: 9. This CDR3 contains 17 residues. Per germline, CDR1 SGHTA and CDR2 FQGNSA. CDR3 nucleotides: TGTGCCAGCAGCTTTAGACAGGGGAATGTAGCTAACTATGGCTACACCTTC. It yields the protein CASSFRQGNVANYGYTF.

This clonotype was seen repeatedly, ten times or more. The chain carries TRBV7-2 and TRBJ1-1, with D hard to call. Trimming stripped 2 bases from V and 1 base from J, with 5 bases between. CDR1 and CDR2 from the germline V gene are SGHTA and FQGNSA. The CDR3 runs to 13 residues. The CDR3 loop reads CASSLQQNTEAFF. The DNA of the CDR3 is TGTGCCAGCAGCTTACAGCAGAACACTGAAGCTTTCTTT.

Regarding this clonotype: The conserved phenylalanine or tryptophan is not found at the CDR3 terminus, so this likely reflects a read error. The V call is TRBV12-3 or TRBV12-4, the J call TRBJ2-1; D assignment may be TRBD1 or TRBD2 (5 bases each). The V end was cut by 3 bases, the J end by 8 bases, with 8 bases between. CDR3 length: 12 residues. The CDR3 sequence: CASSFGTYEQFS. CDR3 sequence (DNA): TGTGCCAGCAGTTTCGGGACCTATGAGCAGTTCTCC.

This clonotype has just a few counts. This chain joins TRBV18 and TRBJ1-5; 7 nucleotides align to TRBD1. This CDR3 is 16 amino acids long. With 3 bases clipped from V and 0 bases from J, the junction kept 5 bases outside the gene matches. The germline CDR1 and CDR2 sequences are KGHSH and LQKENI. The CDR3 spells CASSPRQGNSNQPQHF. DNA for the CDR3: TGTGCCAGCTCACCTCGACAGGGCAATAGCAATCAGCCCCAGCATTTT.

A few counts support this clonotype. The V and J genes are TRBV3-1 and TRBJ1-1; unclear D gene. The germline gives CDR1 LGHDT, CDR2 YNNKEL (reference sequence). Trimming removed 6 bases from V and 5 bases from J, with 10 bases in between. This CDR3 spans 12 amino acids. This CDR3 is CASSNGETEAFF. The CDR3 DNA reads as TGTGCCAGCAGTAACGGGGAGACTGAAGCTTTCTTT.

The chain employs TRBV20-1 and TRBJ2-4, with D possibly matching TRBD2 (5 bases). V was clipped by 5 bases and J by 2 bases, with 10 bases between them. Germline values: CDR1 DFQATT, CDR2 SNEGSKA (reference sequence). CDR3 length: 13 residues. The CDR3 loop is CSAEGTPKNIQYF. The CDR3, as DNA: TGCAGTGCTGAGGGTACCCCCAAAAACATTCAGTACTTC.

This clonotype was detected many times. The chain is built from TRBV12-3 or TRBV12-4 and TRBJ1-3, with D hard to call. This CDR3 spans 16 amino acids. V was pared by 2 bases and J by 0 bases, with 11 bases between. The CDR3 DNA reads as TGTGCCAGCAGTTTATGGTACTCGAGCTCTGGAAACACCATATATTTT. Translation gives CASSLWYSSSGNTIYF.

The chain joins TRBV24-1 to TRBJ2-1; TRBD1 or TRBD2 may be the D gene (5 bases each). The CDR3 is made up of 11 amino acids. Germline V CDR1 and CDR2: KGHDR, SFDVKD. Trimming shortened V by 7 bases and J by 11 bases, and 11 bases separated the two germline ends. DNA for the CDR3: TGTGCCACCAGCGCCGGGACGCAGCAGTTCTTC. This codes for CATSAGTQQFF.

The sample holds many counts of this clonotype. The chain joins TRBV28 to TRBJ2-3, with D unclear. Per the germline V gene, CDR1 is MDHEN and CDR2 is SYDVKM. The CDR3 contains 18 residues. The V end lost 3 bases, the J end lost 1 base, and 20 bases lay between the germline ends. CDR3 protein: CASSFLGRSQAGTDTQYF. The CDR3 DNA reads TGTGCCAGCAGTTTTCTTGGGCGATCCCAGGCTGGCACAGATACGCAGTATTTT.

There are many counts of this clonotype. The V and J genes are TRBV29-1 and TRBJ1-1, with a weak D call TRBD1 (5 bases). The CDR3 extends over 11 amino acids. Germline CDR1 and CDR2: SQVTM and ANQGSEA. Between the trimmed V and J ends, which lost 5 bases and 4 bases, there was a span of 8 bases. The CDR3 sequence is CSVWGGTEAFF. In DNA form, the CDR3 reads TGCAGCGTTTGGGGGGGCACTGAAGCTTTCTTT.

The sample holds a few counts of this clonotype. The CDR3: CASSLGAQTQYF. The CDR3 DNA reads TGTGCCAGCAGCTTAGGCGCGCAGACCCAGTACTTC. The chain joins TRBV11-2 to TRBJ2-5; no definite D call. The CDR3 has 12 residues. Germline CDR1 SGHAT, CDR2 FQNNGV. V gave up 1 base and J gave up 6 bases, with 6 bases separating them.

This clonotype was seen only a few times. The chain employs TRBV9 and TRBJ2-1; a weak D match, TRBD2 (7 bases). Deletions cut 4 bases from V and 5 bases from J, with 13 bases between. Germline CDR1 SGDLS, CDR2 YYNGEE. This CDR3 spans 14 amino acids. CDR3 DNA: TGTGCCAGCAGCCGGGGGCTAGCGGACAATGAGCAGTTCTTC. Translating it yields CASSRGLADNEQFF.

The table lists this clonotype with many counts. The DNA for the CDR3 is TGTGCCAGCAGTTTTGGGCGGGACTTCCGTGAAGCTTTCTTT. Encoded protein: CASSFGRDFREAFF. The V gene is TRBV12-3 or TRBV12-4, the J gene TRBJ1-1; D possibly corresponds to TRBD1 (5 bases). This CDR3 has 14 amino acids. Trimming removed 3 bases at V and 7 bases at J, with 15 bases between.

The rearrangement uses TRBV5-1 and TRBJ2-7, with no clear D. Germline CDR1 reads SGHRS; CDR2 reads YFSETQ. The germline V and J ends were trimmed by 2 bases and 1 base, with 16 bases remaining between them. The CDR3 is 16 amino acids. CDR3 residues: CASSFNLHRASYEQYF. In DNA, the CDR3 is TGCGCCAGCAGCTTCAACCTACATCGGGCATCCTACGAGCAGTACTTC.

There are a few counts of this clonotype. The chain employs TRBV4-3 and TRBJ2-4, with 8 bases that match TRBD2. Looked up from germline, CDR1 is LGHNA and CDR2 is YSLEER. With V trimmed by 3 bases and J by 3 bases, 10 bases remained unmatched. This CDR3 region has 17 residues. Written as DNA, the CDR3 is TGCGCCAGCAGCCAGGAGCGGGAGTTATCCGACAAAAACATTCAGTACTTC. This codes for CASSQERELSDKNIQYF.

This clonotype was seen many times. V is TRBV28 and J is TRBJ1-1; weak D call: TRBD1 (5 bases). Looked up from germline, CDR1 is MDHEN and CDR2 is SYDVKM. The ends were cut back, 2 bases at V and 1 base at J, with 11 bases in the middle. The length of the CDR3 is 15 residues. The CDR3 is CASSLTTGENTEAFF. For the CDR3, the DNA is TGTGCCAGCAGTTTAACGACGGGGGAGAACACTGAAGCTTTCTTT.

The genes are TRBV4-1 and TRBJ2-7, with TRBD1 identical over 9 bases. This CDR3 contains 15 residues. Per germline, CDR1 MGHRA and CDR2 YSYEKL. The J segment lost 6 bases and the V segment lost 1 base, leaving 7 bases of the junction unmatched. CDR3 region: CASSQGRDRAVEQYF. The CDR3 DNA is TGCGCCAGCAGCCAAGGGAGGGACAGGGCCGTCGAGCAGTACTTC.

This chain connects TRBV7-9 to TRBJ2-1; D gene unclear. This CDR3 comprises 12 residues. Germline V lookup: CDR1 SEHNR, CDR2 FQNEAQ (reference sequence). Deletions cut 1 base from V and 5 bases from J, with 3 bases between. The CDR3: CASSLVHNEQFF. The CDR3 coding sequence is TGTGCCAGCAGCTTAGTACACAATGAGCAGTTCTTC.

This chain connects TRBV20-1 to TRBJ2-5; D may be TRBD2 (7 bases). This CDR3 comprises 15 residues. From germline, CDR1 is DFQATT and CDR2 SNEGSKA (reference sequence). Trimming cost V 0 bases and J 5 bases, with 16 bases left between them. The CDR3 bases are TGCAGTGCTAGAGATGGAGGGGGGGCGGGGGAGACCCAGTACTTC. Residues: CSARDGGGAGETQYF.